This TCR beta chain was captured by sequencing in a study of OX40 agonist ivuxolimab in advanced cancers. Study-level background: Dosing consisted of intravenous ivuxolimab at 0.01 to 10 mg/kg every 2 weeks.

The germline gives CDR1 MNHEY, CDR2 SVGAGI. This CDR3 has 12 residues. Trimming took 9 bases from V and 6 from J; bases not matched to a gene: 7. Assay used: immunoSEQ multiplex PCR; TCRdb lists only in-frame clones, some missing. The sample records more than 20,000 clones, around 84% being singletons. The sample consisted of CD4+ or CD8+ T cells sorted from blood, taken in a trial of the OX40 agonist ivuxolimab. The rearrangement joins TRBV6-5 to TRBJ2-7; 8 bases align to TRBD2. The source of this sequence is an adult with an advanced solid tumor such as melanoma, head and neck, liver or kidney cancer. CDR3 sequence: CASSPGGSEQYF. The CDR3, as DNA: TGTGCCAGTTCTCCGGGGGGGTCCGAGCAGTACTTC.